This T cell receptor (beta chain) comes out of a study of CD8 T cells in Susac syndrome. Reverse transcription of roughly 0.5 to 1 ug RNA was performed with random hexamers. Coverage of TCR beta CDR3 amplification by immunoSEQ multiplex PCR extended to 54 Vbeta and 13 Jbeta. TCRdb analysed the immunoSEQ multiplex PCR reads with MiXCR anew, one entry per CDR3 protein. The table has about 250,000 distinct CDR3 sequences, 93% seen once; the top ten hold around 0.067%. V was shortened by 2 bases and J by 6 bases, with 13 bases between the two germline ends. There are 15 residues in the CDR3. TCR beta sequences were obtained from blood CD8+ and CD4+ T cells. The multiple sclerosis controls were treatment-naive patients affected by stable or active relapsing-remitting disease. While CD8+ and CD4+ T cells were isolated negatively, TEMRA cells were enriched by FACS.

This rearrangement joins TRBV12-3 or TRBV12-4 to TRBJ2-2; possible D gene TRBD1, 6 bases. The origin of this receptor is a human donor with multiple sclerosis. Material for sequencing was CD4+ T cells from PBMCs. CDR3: CASSLPNRVAGELFF. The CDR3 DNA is TGTGCCAGCAGTTTACCGAACAGGGTTGCCGGGGAGCTGTTTTTT.